This T cell receptor (beta chain) was captured in a study of blood T cell repertoires in COVID-19. Study summary: Sources were T cells, B-cell-depleted T cells, or PBMCs; the material itself was cDNA or gDNA.

In the original analysis: By means of reference gene primer amplification, nucleated cell counts were estimated. Assay: immunoSEQ multiplex PCR; the TCRdb copy retains only in-frame clones and omits some. V, J and clone size derive from that table, while D and trimming were established from the DNA sequence. The data hold around 200,000 clones, with approximately 86% observed a single time. The germline V gene has CDR1 SEHNR and CDR2 FQNEAQ (reference sequence). The V segment lost 7 bases and the J segment 3 bases; nucleotides outside the gene matches: 16. The CDR3 is made up of 19 amino acids. The gene calls are TRBV7-9 and TRBJ2-6, with 9 bases lining up with TRBD2. This TCR derives from a middle-aged man with acute or convalescent COVID-19. Material: peripheral blood. This chain's CDR3 is CASNKPGAGTSIGANVLTF. CDR3 coding DNA: TGTGCCAGCAACAAGCCGGGGGCCGGGACTAGCATTGGGGCCAACGTCCTGACTTTC.